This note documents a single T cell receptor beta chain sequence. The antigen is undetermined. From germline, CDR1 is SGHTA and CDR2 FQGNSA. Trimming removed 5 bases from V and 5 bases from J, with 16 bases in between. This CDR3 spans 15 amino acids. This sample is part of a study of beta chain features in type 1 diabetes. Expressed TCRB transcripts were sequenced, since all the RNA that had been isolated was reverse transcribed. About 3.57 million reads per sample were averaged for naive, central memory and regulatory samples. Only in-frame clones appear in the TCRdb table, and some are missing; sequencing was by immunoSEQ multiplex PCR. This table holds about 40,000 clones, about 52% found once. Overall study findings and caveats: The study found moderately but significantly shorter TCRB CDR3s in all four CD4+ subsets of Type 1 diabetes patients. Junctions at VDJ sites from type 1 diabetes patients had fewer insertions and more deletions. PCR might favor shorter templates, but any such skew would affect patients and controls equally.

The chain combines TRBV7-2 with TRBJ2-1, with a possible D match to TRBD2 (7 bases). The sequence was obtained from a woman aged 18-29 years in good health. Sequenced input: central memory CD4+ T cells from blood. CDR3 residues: CASSPPRGANNEQFF. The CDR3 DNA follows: TGTGCCAGCAGCCCCCCCCGGGGGGCGAACAATGAGCAGTTCTTC.